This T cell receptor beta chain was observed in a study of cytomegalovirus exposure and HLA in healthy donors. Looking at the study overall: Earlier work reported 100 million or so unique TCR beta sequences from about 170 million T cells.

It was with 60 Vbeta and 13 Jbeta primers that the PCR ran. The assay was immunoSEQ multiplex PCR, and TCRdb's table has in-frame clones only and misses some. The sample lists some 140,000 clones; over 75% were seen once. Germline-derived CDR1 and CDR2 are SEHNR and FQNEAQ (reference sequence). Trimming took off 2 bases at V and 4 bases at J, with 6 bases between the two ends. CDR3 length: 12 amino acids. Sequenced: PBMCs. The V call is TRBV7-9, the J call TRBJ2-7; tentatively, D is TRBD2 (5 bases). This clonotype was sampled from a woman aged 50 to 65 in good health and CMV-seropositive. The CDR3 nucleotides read TGTGCCAGCAGCTTAACTAGTTACGAGCAGTACTTC. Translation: CASSLTSYEQYF.